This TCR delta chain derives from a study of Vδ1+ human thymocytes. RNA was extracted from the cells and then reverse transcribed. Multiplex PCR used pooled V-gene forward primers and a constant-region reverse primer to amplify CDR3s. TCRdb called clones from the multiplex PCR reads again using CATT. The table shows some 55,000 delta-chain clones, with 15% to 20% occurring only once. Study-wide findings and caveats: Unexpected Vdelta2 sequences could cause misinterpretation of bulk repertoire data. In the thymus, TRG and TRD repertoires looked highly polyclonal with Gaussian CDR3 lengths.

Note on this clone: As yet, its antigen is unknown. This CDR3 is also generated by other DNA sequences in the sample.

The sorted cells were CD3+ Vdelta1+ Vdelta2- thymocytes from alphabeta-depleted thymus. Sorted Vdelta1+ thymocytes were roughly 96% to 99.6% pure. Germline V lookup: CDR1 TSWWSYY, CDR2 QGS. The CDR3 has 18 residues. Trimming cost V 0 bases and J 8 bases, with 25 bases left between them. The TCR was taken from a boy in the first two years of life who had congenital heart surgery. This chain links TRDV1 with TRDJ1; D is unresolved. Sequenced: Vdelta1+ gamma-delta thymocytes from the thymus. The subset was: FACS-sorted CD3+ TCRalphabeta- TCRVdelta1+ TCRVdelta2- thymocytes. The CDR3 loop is CALGELLRGSCGSSKLIF. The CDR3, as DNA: TGTGCTCTTGGGGAACTACTTCGGGGCTCTTGTGGCTCCTCCAAACTCATCTTT.